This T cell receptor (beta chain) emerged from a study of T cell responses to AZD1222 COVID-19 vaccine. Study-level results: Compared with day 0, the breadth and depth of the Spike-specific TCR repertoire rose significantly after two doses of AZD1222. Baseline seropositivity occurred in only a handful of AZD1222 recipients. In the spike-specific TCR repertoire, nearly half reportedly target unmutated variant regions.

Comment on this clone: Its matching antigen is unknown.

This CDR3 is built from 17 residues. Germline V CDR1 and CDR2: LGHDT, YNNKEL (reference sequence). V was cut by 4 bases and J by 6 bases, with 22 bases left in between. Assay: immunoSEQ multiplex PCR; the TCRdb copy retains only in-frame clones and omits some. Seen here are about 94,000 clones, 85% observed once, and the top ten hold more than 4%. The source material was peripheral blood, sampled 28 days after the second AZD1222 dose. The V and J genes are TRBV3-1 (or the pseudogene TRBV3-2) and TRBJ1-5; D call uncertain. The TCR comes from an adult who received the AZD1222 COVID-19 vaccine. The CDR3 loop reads CASSRPIKMGYRQPQHF. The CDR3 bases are TGTGCCAGCAGCCGGCCTATTAAGATGGGGTACCGTCAGCCCCAGCATTTT.